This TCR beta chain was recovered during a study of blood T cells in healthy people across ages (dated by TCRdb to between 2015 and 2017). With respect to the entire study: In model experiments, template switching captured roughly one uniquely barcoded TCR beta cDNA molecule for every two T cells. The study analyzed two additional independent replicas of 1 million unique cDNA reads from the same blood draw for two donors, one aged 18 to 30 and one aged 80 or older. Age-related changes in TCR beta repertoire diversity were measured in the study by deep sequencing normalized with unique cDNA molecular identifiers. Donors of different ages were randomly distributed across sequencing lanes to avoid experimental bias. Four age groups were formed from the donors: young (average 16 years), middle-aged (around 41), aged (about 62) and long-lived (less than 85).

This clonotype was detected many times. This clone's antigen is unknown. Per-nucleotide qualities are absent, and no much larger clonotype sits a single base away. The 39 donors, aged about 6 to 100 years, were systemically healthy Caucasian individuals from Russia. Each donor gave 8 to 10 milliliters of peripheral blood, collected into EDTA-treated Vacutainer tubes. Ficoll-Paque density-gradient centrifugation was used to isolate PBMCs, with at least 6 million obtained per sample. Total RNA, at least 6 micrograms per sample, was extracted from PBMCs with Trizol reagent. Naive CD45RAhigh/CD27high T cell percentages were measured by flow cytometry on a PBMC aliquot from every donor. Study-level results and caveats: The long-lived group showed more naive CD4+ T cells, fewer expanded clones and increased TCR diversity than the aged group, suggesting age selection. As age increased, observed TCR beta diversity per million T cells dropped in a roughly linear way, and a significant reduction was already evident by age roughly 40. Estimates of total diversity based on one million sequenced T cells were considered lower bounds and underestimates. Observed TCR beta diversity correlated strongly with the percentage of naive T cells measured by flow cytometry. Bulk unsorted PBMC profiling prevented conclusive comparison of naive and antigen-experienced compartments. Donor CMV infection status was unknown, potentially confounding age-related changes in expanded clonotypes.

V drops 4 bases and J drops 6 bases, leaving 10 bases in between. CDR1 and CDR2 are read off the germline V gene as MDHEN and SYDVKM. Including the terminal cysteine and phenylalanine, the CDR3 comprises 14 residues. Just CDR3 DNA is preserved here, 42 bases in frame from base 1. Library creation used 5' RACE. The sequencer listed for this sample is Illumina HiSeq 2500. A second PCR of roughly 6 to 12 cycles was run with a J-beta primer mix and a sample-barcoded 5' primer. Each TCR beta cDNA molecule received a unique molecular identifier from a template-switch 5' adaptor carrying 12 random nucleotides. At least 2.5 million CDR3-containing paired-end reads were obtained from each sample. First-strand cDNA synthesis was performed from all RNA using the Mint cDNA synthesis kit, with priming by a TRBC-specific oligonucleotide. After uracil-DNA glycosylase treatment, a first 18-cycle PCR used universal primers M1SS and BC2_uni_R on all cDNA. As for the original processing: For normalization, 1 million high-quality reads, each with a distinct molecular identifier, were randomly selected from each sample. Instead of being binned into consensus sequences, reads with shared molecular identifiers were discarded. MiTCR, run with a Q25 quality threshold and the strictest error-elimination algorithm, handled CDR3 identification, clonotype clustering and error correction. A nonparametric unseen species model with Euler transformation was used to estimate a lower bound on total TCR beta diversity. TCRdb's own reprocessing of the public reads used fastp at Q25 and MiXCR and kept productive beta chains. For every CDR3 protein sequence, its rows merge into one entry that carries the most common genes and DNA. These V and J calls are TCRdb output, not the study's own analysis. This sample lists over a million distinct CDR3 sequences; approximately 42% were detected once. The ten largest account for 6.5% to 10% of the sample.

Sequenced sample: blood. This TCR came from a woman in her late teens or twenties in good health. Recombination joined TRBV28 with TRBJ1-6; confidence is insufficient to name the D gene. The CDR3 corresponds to CASSSSSGNSPLHF. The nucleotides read TGTGCCAGCAGTTCGAGCTCTGGTAATTCACCCCTCCACTTT.